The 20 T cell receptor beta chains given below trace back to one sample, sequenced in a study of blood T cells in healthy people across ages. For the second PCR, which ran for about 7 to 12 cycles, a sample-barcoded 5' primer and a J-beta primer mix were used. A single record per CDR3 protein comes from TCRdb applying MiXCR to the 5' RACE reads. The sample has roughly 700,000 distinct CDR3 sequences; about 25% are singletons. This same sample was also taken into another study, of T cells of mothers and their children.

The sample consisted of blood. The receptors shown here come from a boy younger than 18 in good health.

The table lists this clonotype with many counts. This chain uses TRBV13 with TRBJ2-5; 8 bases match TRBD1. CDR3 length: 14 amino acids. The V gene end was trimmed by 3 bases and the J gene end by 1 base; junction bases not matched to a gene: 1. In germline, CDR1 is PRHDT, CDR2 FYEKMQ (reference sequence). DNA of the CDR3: TGTGCCAGCAGCTTCGGGACAGGCCAAGAGACCCAGTACTTC. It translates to CASSFGTGQETQYF.

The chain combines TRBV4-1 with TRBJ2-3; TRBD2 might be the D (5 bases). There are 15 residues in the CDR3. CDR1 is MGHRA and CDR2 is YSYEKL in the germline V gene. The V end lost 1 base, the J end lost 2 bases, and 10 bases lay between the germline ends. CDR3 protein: CASSQGEGSTDTQYF. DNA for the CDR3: TGCGCCAGCAGCCAAGGAGAGGGCTCCACAGATACGCAGTATTTT.

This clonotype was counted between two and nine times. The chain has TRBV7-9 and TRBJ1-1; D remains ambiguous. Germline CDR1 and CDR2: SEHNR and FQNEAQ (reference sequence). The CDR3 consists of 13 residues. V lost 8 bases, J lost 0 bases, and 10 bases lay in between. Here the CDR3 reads CASDTFLNTEAFF. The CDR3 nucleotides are TGTGCCAGCGACACCTTTTTGAACACTGAAGCTTTCTTT.

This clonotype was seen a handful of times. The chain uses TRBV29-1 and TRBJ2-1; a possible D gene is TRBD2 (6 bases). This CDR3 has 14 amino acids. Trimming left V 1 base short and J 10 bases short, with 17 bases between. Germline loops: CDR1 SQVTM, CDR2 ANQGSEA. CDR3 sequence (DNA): TGCAGCGTTGAAGGGGGAGGCCCTCGAGGGGAGCAGTTCTTC. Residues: CSVEGGGPRGEQFF.

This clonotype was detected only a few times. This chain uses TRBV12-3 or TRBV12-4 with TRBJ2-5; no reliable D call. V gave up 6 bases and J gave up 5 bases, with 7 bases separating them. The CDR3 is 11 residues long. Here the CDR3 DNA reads TGTGCCAGCAGATATAGGGAGACCCAGTACTTC. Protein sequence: CASRYRETQYF.

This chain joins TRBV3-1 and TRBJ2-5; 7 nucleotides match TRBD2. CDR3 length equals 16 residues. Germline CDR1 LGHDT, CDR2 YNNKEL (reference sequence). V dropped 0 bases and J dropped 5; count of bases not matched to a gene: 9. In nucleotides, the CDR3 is TGTGCCAGCAGCCAAGATCTCGGGAGGTCCTTGGAGACCCAGTACTTC. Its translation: CASSQDLGRSLETQYF.

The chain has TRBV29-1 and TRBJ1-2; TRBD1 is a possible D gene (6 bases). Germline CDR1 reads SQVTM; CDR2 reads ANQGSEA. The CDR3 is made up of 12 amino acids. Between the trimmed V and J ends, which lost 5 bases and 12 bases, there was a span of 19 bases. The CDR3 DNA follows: TGCAGCGTTCCGACAGGCGGTGTTATCGACACCTTC. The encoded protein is CSVPTGGVIDTF.

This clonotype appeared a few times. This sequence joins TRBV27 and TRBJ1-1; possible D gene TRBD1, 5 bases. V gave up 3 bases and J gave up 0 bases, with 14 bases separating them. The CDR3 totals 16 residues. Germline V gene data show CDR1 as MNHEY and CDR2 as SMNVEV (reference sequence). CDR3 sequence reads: CASSFDQGWVNTEAFF. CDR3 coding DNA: TGTGCCAGCAGTTTTGATCAGGGCTGGGTGAACACTGAAGCTTTCTTT.

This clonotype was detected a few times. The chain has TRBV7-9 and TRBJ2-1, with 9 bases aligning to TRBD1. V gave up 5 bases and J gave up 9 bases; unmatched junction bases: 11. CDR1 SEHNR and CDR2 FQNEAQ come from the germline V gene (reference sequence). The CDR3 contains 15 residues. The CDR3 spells CASSDGTGKGSEQFF. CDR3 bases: TGTGCCAGCAGCGATGGGACAGGGAAGGGGAGTGAGCAGTTCTTC.

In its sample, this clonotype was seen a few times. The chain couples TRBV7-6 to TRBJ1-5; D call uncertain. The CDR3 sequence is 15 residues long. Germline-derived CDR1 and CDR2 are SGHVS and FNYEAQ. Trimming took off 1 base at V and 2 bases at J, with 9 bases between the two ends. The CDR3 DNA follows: TGTGCCAGCAGCTTAGGGCCCGGAGGCAATCAGCCCCAGCATTTT. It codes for CASSLGPGGNQPQHF. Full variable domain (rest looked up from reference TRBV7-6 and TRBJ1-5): GAGVSQSPRYKVTKRGQDVALRCDPISGHVSLYWYRQALGQGPEFLTYFNYEAQQDKSGLPNDRFSAERPEGSISTLTIQRTEQRDSAMYRCASSLGPGGNQPQHFGDGTRLSIL.

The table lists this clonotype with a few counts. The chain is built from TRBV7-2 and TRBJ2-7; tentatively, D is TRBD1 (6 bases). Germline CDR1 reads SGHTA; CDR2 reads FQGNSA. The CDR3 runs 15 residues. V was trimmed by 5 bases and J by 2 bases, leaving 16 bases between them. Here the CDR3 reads CASSPVGQGPYEQYF. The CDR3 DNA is TGTGCCAGCAGCCCCGTTGGGCAGGGGCCCTACGAGCAGTACTTC.

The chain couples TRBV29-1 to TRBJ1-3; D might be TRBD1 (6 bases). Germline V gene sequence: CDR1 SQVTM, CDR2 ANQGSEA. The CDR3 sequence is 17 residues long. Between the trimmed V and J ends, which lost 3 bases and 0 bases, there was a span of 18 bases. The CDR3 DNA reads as TGCAGCGTTGAGCGGGCGACAGGCCCGAGCTCTGGAAACACCATATATTTT. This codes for CSVERATGPSSGNTIYF.

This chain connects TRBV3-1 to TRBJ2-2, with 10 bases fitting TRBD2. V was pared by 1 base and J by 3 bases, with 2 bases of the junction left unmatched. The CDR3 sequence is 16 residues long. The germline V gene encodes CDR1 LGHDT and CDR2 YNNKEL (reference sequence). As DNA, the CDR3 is TGTGCCAGCAGCCAAGCTCTAGCGGGAGACACCGGGGAGCTGTTTTTT. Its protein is CASSQALAGDTGELFF.

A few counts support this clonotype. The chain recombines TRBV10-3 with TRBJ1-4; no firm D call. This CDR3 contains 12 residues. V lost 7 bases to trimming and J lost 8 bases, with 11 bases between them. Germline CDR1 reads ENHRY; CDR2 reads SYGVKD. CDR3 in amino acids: CAIKSGEEKLFF. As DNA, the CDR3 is TGTGCCATCAAATCCGGCGAGGAAAAACTGTTTTTT.

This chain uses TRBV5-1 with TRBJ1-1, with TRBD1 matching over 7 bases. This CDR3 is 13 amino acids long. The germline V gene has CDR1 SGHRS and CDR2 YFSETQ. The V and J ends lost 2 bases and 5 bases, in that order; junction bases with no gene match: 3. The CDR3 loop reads CASSFTGETEAFF. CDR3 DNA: TGCGCCAGCAGCTTTACAGGGGAAACTGAAGCTTTCTTT.

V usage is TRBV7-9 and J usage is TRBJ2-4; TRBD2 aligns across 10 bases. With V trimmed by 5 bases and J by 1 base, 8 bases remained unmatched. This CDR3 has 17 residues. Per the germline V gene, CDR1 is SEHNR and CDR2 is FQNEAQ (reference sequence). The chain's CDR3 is CASSPLLAGVAKNIQYF. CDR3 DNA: TGTGCCAGCAGCCCGCTCCTAGCGGGAGTGGCCAAAAACATTCAGTACTTC.

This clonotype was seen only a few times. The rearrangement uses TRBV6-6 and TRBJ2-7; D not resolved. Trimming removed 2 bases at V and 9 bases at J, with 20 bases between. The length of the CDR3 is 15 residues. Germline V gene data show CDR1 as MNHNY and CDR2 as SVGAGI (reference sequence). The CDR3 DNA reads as TGTGCCAGCAGTTACGGACCAGAAGTAAAGCCAGGGCAGTACTTC. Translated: CASSYGPEVKPGQYF.

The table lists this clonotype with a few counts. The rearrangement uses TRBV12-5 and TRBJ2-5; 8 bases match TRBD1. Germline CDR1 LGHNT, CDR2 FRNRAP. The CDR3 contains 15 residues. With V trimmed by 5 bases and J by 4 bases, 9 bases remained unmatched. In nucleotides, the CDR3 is TGTGCTAGTGGTCCTCCGGGTACAGGGGGAGAGACCCAGTACTTC. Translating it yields CASGPPGTGGETQYF.

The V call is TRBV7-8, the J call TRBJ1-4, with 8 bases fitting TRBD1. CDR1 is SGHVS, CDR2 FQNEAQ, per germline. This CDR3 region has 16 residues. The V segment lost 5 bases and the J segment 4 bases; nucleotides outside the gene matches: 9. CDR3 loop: CASSGRDRWLNEKLFF. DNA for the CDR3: TGTGCCAGCAGCGGACGGGACAGGTGGCTTAATGAAAAACTGTTTTTT. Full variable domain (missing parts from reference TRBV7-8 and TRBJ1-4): GAGVSQSPRYKVAKRGQDVALRCDPISGHVSLFWYQQALGQGPEFLTYFQNEAQLDKSGLPSDRFFAERPEGSVSTLKIQRTQQEDSAVYLCASSGRDRWLNEKLFFGSGTQLSVL.

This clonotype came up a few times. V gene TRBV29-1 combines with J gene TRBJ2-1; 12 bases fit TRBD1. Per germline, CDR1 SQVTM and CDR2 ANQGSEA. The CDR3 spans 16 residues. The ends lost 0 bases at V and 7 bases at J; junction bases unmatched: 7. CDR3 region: CSVEEPGQGARNEQFF. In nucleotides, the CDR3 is TGCAGCGTTGAAGAGCCGGGACAGGGGGCGCGAAATGAGCAGTTCTTC.